Listed here are 26 T cell receptor beta chains from one sample, sequenced in a study of T-cell memory formation after mild COVID-19. TCRdb analysed the 5' RACE reads with MiXCR anew, one entry per CDR3 protein. The sample includes roughly 280,000 distinct CDR3 sequences, less than 9.5% of them seen just once. The source material was PBMCs or a T cell subset sorted from them (not recorded which). The receptor set was obtained from a man aged 18 to 30 who had mild COVID-19 (a few samples of this study predate the infection). Cell type and time point are not known.

The rearrangement links TRBV4-1 to TRBJ2-3; D may be TRBD1 (6 bases). Trimming left V 0 bases short and J 0 bases short, with 10 bases between. Germline lookup yields CDR1 MGHRA and CDR2 YSYEKL. CDR3 length equals 16 residues. CDR3 loop: CASSQEGGQSTDTQYF. CDR3 coding DNA: TGCGCCAGCAGCCAAGAAGGCGGACAGAGCACAGATACGCAGTATTTT.

In its sample, this clonotype was seen a few times. The gene calls are TRBV18 and TRBJ2-2; either TRBD1 or TRBD2 may supply D (6 bases each). Trimming pared 0 bases from V and 4 bases from J, leaving 15 bases between. Per germline, CDR1 KGHSH and CDR2 LQKENI. The CDR3 consists of 17 residues. The chain's CDR3 is CASSPPSGGFGTGELFF. In DNA form, the CDR3 reads TGTGCCAGCTCACCACCGTCCGGGGGCTTCGGCACCGGGGAGCTGTTTTTT.

This clonotype was seen at least ten times. The chain recombines TRBV14 with TRBJ2-5; the D is unclear. Trimming removed 2 bases at V and 3 bases at J, with 1 base between. Germline CDR1 reads SGHDN; CDR2 reads FVKESK. This CDR3 has 11 amino acids. The CDR3 DNA follows: TGTGCCAGCAGCCAAAAAGAGACCCAGTACTTC. Translating gives CASSQKETQYF.

The chain employs TRBV5-1 and TRBJ2-1, with a possible D match to TRBD2 (6 bases). Trimming took off 0 bases at V and 7 bases at J, with 11 bases between the two ends. Germline values: CDR1 SGHRS, CDR2 YFSETQ. The CDR3 has 14 residues. The CDR3, as DNA: TGCGCCAGCAGCTTGGGGGGGGACCCAAATGAGCAGTTCTTC. Protein sequence: CASSLGGDPNEQFF. Complete variable domain (other parts from reference TRBV5-1 and TRBJ2-1): KAGVTQTPRYLIKTRGQQVTLSCSPISGHRSVSWYQQTPGQGLQFLFEYFSETQRNKGNFPGRFSGRQFSNSRSEMNVSTLELGDSALYLCASSLGGDPNEQFFGPGTRLTVL.

This clonotype was found a few times. The V gene is TRBV7-2, the J gene TRBJ2-7; 11 bases align to TRBD2. V trimming: 7 bases; J trimming: 3 bases; junction bases outside the gene matches: 8. The CDR3 spans 15 residues. Germline CDR1 is SGHTA and CDR2 is FQGNSA. DNA of the CDR3: TGTGCCAGCACCACCCCTAGCGGGGGGATCTACGAGCAGTACTTC. Translating gives CASTTPSGGIYEQYF.

The J gene is TRBJ2-3, the V gene TRBV5-1, with D possibly TRBD2 on 7 matching bases. The CDR3 runs 16 residues. Trimming pared 2 bases from V and 0 bases from J, leaving 13 bases between. CDR1 and CDR2 from the germline V gene are SGHRS and YFSETQ. The CDR3 bases are TGCGCCAGCAGCTTTTTAGAGGGGGGGAGCACAGATACGCAGTATTTT. Its translation is CASSFLEGGSTDTQYF. Supplemented by reference TRBV5-1 and TRBJ2-3, the full variable domain reads KAGVTQTPRYLIKTRGQQVTLSCSPISGHRSVSWYQQTPGQGLQFLFEYFSETQRNKGNFPGRFSGRQFSNSRSEMNVSTLELGDSALYLCASSFLEGGSTDTQYFGPGTRLTVL.

This clonotype was counted only a few times. The CDR3 protein is CASSQVTGFSLQFF. The CDR3 bases are TGTGCCAGCAGCCAAGTGACGGGGTTTAGCCTTCAGTTCTTC. The chain joins TRBV14 to TRBJ2-1; the D gene is possibly TRBD2 (5 bases). The CDR3 runs to 14 residues. Trimming removed 1 base from V and 13 bases from J, with 17 bases in between. Germline V gene data show CDR1 as SGHDN and CDR2 as FVKESK.

This clonotype came up many times. The chain combines TRBV5-1 with TRBJ2-7; tentative D call: TRBD2 (6 bases). Between the trimmed V and J ends, which lost 4 bases and 5 bases, there was a span of 19 bases. In germline, CDR1 is SGHRS, CDR2 YFSETQ. The CDR3 extends over 15 amino acids. CDR3 sequence: CASSKGLGLFDEQYV. The CDR3 bases are TGCGCCAGCAGCAAGGGACTGGGGCTTTTCGACGAGCAGTACGTC.

In its sample, this clonotype was seen a few times. V and J are TRBV15 and TRBJ2-6; D possibly matches TRBD1 or TRBD2 (5 bases each). The V gene's germline CDR1 is LNHNV and CDR2 YYDKDF (reference sequence). Deletions cut 1 base from V and 12 bases from J, with 13 bases between. The CDR3 is 14 residues long. CDR3 protein: CATSRGQGESVLTF. Here the CDR3 DNA reads TGTGCCACCAGCAGAGGTCAAGGGGAGAGCGTCCTGACTTTC.

This clonotype showed up just a few times. The chain couples TRBV3-1 to TRBJ1-1; 9 bases line up with TRBD1. With V trimmed by 3 bases and J by 2 bases, 1 base remained unmatched. CDR3 length: 14 residues. Germline V CDR1 and CDR2: LGHDT, YNNKEL (reference sequence). This CDR3 reads CASSQDRGNTEAFF. The DNA for the CDR3 is TGTGCCAGCAGCCAGGACAGGGGCAACACTGAAGCTTTCTTT.

This chain links TRBV10-3 with TRBJ1-1, with D maybe TRBD1 (6 bases). Germline CDR1 reads ENHRY; CDR2 reads SYGVKD. This CDR3 is built from 15 residues. The V and J ends lost 0 bases and 1 base respectively, with 9 bases between them. CDR3: CAISESGAGNTEAFF. In DNA form, the CDR3 reads TGTGCCATCAGTGAGTCGGGGGCGGGGAACACTGAAGCTTTCTTT.

This clonotype was counted a few times. This chain uses TRBV10-3 with TRBJ2-7, with D tentatively TRBD1 (7 bases). Between the trimmed V and J ends, which lost 6 bases and 0 bases, there was a span of 18 bases. Germline assignment: CDR1 ENHRY and CDR2 SYGVKD. The CDR3 spans 16 residues. CDR3 bases: TGTGCCATCAGCGCCGGGGGACAGTCCAGCTCCTACGAGCAGTACTTC. It translates to CAISAGGQSSSYEQYF.

In its sample, this clonotype was seen a few times. The chain employs TRBV20-1 and TRBJ1-1, with TRBD1 identical over 7 bases. J was trimmed by 11 bases and V by 3 bases; bases with no gene match: 9. The germline CDR1 and CDR2 sequences are DFQATT and SNEGSKA (reference sequence). The CDR3 sequence is 12 residues long. The CDR3 protein is CSASRGQLRAFF. CDR3 in DNA: TGCAGTGCTAGCAGGGGACAGCTTCGCGCTTTCTTT.

In this sample, this clonotype turned up many times. CDR3 sequence reads: CASSLDPSSYEQYF. CDR3 sequence (DNA): TGCGCCAGCAGCTTGGATCCGAGCTCCTACGAGCAGTACTTC. The rearrangement uses TRBV5-1 and TRBJ2-7; D remains unclear. The V end was cut by 0 bases, the J end by 0 bases, with 7 bases between. Germline CDR1 is SGHRS and CDR2 is YFSETQ. This CDR3 region has 14 residues.

The V gene is TRBV4-3, the J gene TRBJ2-3; D remains ambiguous. V was clipped by 5 bases and J by 2 bases, with 17 bases between them. The germline V gene encodes CDR1 LGHNA and CDR2 YSLEER. This CDR3 has 16 residues. This chain's CDR3 is CASSEYVTGITDTQYF. The CDR3 DNA sequence: TGCGCCAGCAGCGAGTATGTGACTGGAATCACAGATACGCAGTATTTT.

V gene TRBV5-5 combines with J gene TRBJ2-5; 9 nucleotides line up with TRBD2. V was clipped by 4 bases and J by 5 bases; unmatched bases: 9. This CDR3 is built from 15 residues. Germline values: CDR1 SGHKS, CDR2 YYEKEE (reference sequence). CDR3 protein: CASSPVAGGLETQYF. DNA of the CDR3: TGTGCCAGCAGCCCGGTGGCGGGGGGGCTGGAGACCCAGTACTTC.

This clonotype was picked up one time. V gene TRBV6-6 combines with J gene TRBJ1-1, with 7 nucleotides matching TRBD1. The CDR3 spans 12 residues. Germline loops: CDR1 MNHNY, CDR2 SVGAGI (reference sequence). The V segment lost 7 bases and the J segment 8 bases; nucleotides outside the gene matches: 7. The CDR3 is CASIRQGSEAFF. CDR3 DNA sequence: TGTGCCAGCATCCGACAGGGTTCAGAAGCTTTCTTT.

This sequence joins TRBV4-1 and TRBJ2-2, with 7 bases that match TRBD1. The germline V gene encodes CDR1 MGHRA and CDR2 YSYEKL. The CDR3 covers 14 residues. Losses at the gene ends were 4 bases for V and 5 bases for J; bases not matched to a gene: 4. CDR3 in amino acids: CASSLQQGTGELFF. Here the CDR3 DNA reads TGCGCCAGCAGCCTCCAACAGGGGACCGGGGAGCTGTTTTTT.

This clonotype was counted a few times. The chain employs TRBV7-2 and TRBJ2-4; the D gene is possibly TRBD1 (7 bases). Deletions cut 3 bases from V and 3 bases from J, with 9 bases between. This CDR3 spans 14 amino acids. Germline V gives CDR1 SGHTA, CDR2 FQGNSA. CDR3 DNA: TGTGCCAGCAGCTTCCAGGGGGGCAAAAACATTCAGTACTTC. Translating gives CASSFQGGKNIQYF.

In this sample, this clonotype turned up many times. This sequence joins TRBV4-3 and TRBJ1-4; D ambiguous. Germline V CDR1 and CDR2: LGHNA, YSLEER. Trimming took off 4 bases at V and 0 bases at J, with 9 bases between the two ends. The CDR3 extends over 15 amino acids. CDR3 bases: TGCGCCAGCAGCCCGAAAGGCTCAACTAATGAAAAACTGTTTTTT. Protein: CASSPKGSTNEKLFF.

The rearrangement uses TRBV13 and TRBJ2-2; TRBD1 or TRBD2 may be the D gene (5 bases each). Germline V lookup: CDR1 PRHDT, CDR2 FYEKMQ (reference sequence). V was clipped by 5 bases and J by 5 bases, with 24 bases between them. CDR3 size: 18 residues. The CDR3 DNA sequence: TGTGCCAGCAGCAGAGGGGCCGTTCAAGGAATATTAACCGGGGAGCTGTTTTTT. Protein sequence: CASSRGAVQGILTGELFF.

This clonotype was picked up a small number of times. The chain has TRBV21-1 and TRBJ2-5; the D call TRBD2 from the table was never checked on the DNA. TRBV21-1 is an annotated pseudogene. This CDR3 has 15 residues. The CDR3 DNA reads as TGTGCCAGCAGCAAGGGTGGAGGGAGTCAAGAGACCCAGTACTTC. Translation gives CASSKGGGSQETQYF.

This clonotype has at least ten counts. The gene calls are TRBV4-1 and TRBJ2-1; D is ambiguous. V lost 0 bases to trimming and J lost 5 bases, with 5 bases between them. Germline V CDR1 and CDR2: MGHRA, YSYEKL. The length of the CDR3 is 13 residues. As DNA, the CDR3 is TGCGCCAGCAGCCAAGAAGGCAACAATGAGCAGTTCTTC. This translates into CASSQEGNNEQFF.

The V gene is TRBV4-3, the J gene TRBJ1-4; TRBD1 might be the D (6 bases). The V gene lost 0 bases and the J gene lost 7 bases, with 12 bases spanning the gap. The germline V gene encodes CDR1 LGHNA and CDR2 YSLEER. This CDR3 comprises 15 residues. Here the CDR3 DNA reads TGCGCCAGCAGCCAAGATGAAACAGGGCCTGAAAAACTGTTTTTT. Translation: CASSQDETGPEKLFF.

This clonotype was seen many times. This sequence joins TRBV5-5 and TRBJ2-1; unclear D gene. Trimming took off 0 bases at V and 2 bases at J, with 9 bases between the two ends. Germline CDR1 is SGHKS and CDR2 is YYEKEE (reference sequence). The CDR3 extends over 15 amino acids. The CDR3, as DNA: TGTGCCAGCAGCTTGGAGTCCCATACCTACAATGAGCAGTTCTTC. Protein product: CASSLESHTYNEQFF.

This clonotype was seen only a few times. The chain links TRBV4-3 to TRBJ1-2; TRBD1 is a possible D gene (5 bases). V was cut by 0 bases and J by 3 bases, with 20 bases left in between. The CDR3 sequence is 18 residues long. The V gene's germline CDR1 is LGHNA and CDR2 YSLEER. In nucleotides, the CDR3 is TGCGCCAGCAGCCAAGATCTTTTGGACTCGACAGCGTACTATGGCTACACCTTC. Translated, it gives CASSQDLLDSTAYYGYTF.